The TCR beta chain under discussion was sequenced for a study of blood T cell repertoires in COVID-19. Study details: Specimens from acute and convalescent COVID-19 originated in the United States, Italy and Spain. The analysed material was cDNA or gDNA that came from T cells, B-cell-depleted T cells, or PBMCs.

Trimming at V came to 7 bases and at J to 1 base, leaving 5 bases not matched to a gene. The germline V gene encodes CDR1 ENHRY and CDR2 SYGVKD. The CDR3 contains 14 residues. Original analysis: From reference gene primer amplification, estimates of nucleated cell counts were derived. Clones were read by immunoSEQ multiplex PCR, and TCRdb kept only the in-frame ones, dropping some. V, J and clone size are taken as reported in that table, and D and trimming were inferred from the DNA itself. This repertoire shows over 300,000 clones, about 82% found once; its top ten account for under 2%. Sequencing was carried out using peripheral blood. The chain combines TRBV10-3 with TRBJ2-3; 7 bases align to TRBD1. This receptor was taken from a woman aged 50 to 65 with acute or convalescent COVID-19. As DNA, the CDR3 is TGTGCCATCACCAAACAGGGGCGCACAGATACGCAGTATTTT. It is translated as CAITKQGRTDTQYF.